The rows below give T cell receptor beta chains drawn from one sample of a study of T cells in localized non-small cell lung cancer. This table comes from immunoSEQ multiplex PCR, and its TCRdb copy is limited to in-frame clones, with some not included. In the table there are approximately 43,000 clones, more than 85% of which are singletons. Sequences were derived from peripheral blood, sampled before any cancer treatment. All receptors come from a woman aged 18 to 55 with stage III lung adenocarcinoma. Each CDR3 is given with its conserved first and last residue. A D gene is named only where the DNA matches it firmly. Only part of the rows carry a size: once, few, many, or a class if the clone is expanded.

TGTGCCAGCTCGAGGGAGAACACTGAAGCTTTCTTT	CASSRENTEAFF	once	TRBV2	TRBJ1-1	NA
TGTGCCAGCAGCCCGAGCGTCGCGTTGACGGGCACTGAAGCTTTCTTT	CASSPSVALTGTEAFF	NA	TRBV13	TRBJ1-1	NA
TGTGCCAGTAGTAACCAAGCATGGGGGGGCTCCCCCTACGAGCAGTACTTC	CASSNQAWGGSPYEQYF	NA	TRBV19	TRBJ2-7	NA
TGTGCCAGCAGTGAAGAGGGACGGGCGGGGGGCACCTACGAGCAGTACTTC	CASSEEGRAGGTYEQYF	NA	TRBV6-1	TRBJ2-7	TRBD2
TGCAGTGCAAGACAGGTAACTGAAGCTTTCTTT	CSARQVTEAFF	NA	TRBV20-1	TRBJ1-1	NA
TGTGCCAGTAGTATTAGCTTTGACAGGATGATCAATTCACCCCTCCACTTT	CASSISFDRMINSPLHF	NA	TRBV19	TRBJ1-6	NA
TGTGCCAGTAGGCTCGGGGCCAGGGGGCCAGCTAACTATGGCTACACCTTC	CASRLGARGPANYGYTF	NA	TRBV19	TRBJ1-2	TRBD1
TGTGCCAGCTCACCACCGTCAGGGGGCCTAGGAAACACCATATATTTT	CASSPPSGGLGNTIYF	NA	TRBV18	TRBJ1-3	TRBD1
TGTGCCACCACGGCGCGGGGGAACCAAGAGACCCAGTACTTC	CATTARGNQETQYF	NA	TRBV15	TRBJ2-5	TRBD2
TGTGCCAGTAGTACCAGACAGGGGGCCGGGGAGCTGTTTTTT	CASSTRQGAGELFF	NA	TRBV19	TRBJ2-2	TRBD1
TGTGCCAGCAGTTTCCGGGACAGACTGAACACTGAAGCTTTCTTT	CASSFRDRLNTEAFF	few	TRBV6-5	TRBJ1-1	TRBD1
TGTGCCAGCAGTTTAGGGGGTAGGGCCACTGAAGCTTTCTTT	CASSLGGRATEAFF	once	TRBV27	TRBJ1-1	NA
TGTGCCAGCAGCACCTCAGGGGGGAACACTGAAGCTTTCTTT	CASSTSGGNTEAFF	few	TRBV7-9	TRBJ1-1	TRBD1
TGTGCCAGCACCTCTGGAGCGGGAAATATCCAAGAGACCCAGTACTTC	CASTSGAGNIQETQYF	NA	TRBV7-2	TRBJ2-5	TRBD2
TGTGCCAGCAGCTTATTCTCGTCGAGAGGGGTCTCCTACAATGAGCAGTTCTTC	CASSLFSSRGVSYNEQFF	NA	TRBV7-9	TRBJ2-1	NA